In its sample, the clone carrying this TCR beta chain was seen once. The antigen is not known. Time point reported: week 35, safety follow-up. All doses held 300 ug of mutant IDH1 20-mer peptide, with topical imiquimod. Donors harbored newly found WHO grade 3 or 4 IDH1-mutant, ATRX-lost astrocytomas. The data were obtained in a study of a mutant IDH1 vaccine in newly diagnosed glioma. Trimming shortened V by 4 bases and J by 3 bases, and 10 bases separated the two germline ends. The CDR3 has 13 residues. Germline CDR1 SNHLY, CDR2 FYNNEI. The data were produced by immunoSEQ multiplex PCR, yet TCRdb's version contains in-frame clones alone and is incomplete. The table shows around 53,000 clones, with around 85% occurring only once.

The chain is built from TRBV2 and TRBJ2-7; TRBD1 might be the D (6 bases). Material: PBMCs, obtained from a glioma patient whose treatment included an IDH1 peptide vaccine. The receptor comes from a man in his forties or fifties with glioma. DNA for the CDR3: TGTGCCAGCAGTGGGCAGGGGTTCTACGAGCAGTACTTC. It is translated as CASSGQGFYEQYF.